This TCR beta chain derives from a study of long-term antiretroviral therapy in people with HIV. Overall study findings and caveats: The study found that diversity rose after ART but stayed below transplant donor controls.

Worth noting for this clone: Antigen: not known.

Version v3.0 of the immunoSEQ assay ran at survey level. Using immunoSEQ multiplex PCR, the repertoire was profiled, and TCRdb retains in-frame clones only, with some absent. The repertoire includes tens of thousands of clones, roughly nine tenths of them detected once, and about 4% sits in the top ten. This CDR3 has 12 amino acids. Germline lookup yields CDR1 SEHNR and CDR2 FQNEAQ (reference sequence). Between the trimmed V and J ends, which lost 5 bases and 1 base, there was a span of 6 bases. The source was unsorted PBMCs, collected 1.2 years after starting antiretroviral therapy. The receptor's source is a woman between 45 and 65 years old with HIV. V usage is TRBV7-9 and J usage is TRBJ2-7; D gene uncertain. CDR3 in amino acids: CASSPESYEQYF. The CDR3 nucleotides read TGTGCCAGCAGCCCGGAATCCTACGAGCAGTACTTC.